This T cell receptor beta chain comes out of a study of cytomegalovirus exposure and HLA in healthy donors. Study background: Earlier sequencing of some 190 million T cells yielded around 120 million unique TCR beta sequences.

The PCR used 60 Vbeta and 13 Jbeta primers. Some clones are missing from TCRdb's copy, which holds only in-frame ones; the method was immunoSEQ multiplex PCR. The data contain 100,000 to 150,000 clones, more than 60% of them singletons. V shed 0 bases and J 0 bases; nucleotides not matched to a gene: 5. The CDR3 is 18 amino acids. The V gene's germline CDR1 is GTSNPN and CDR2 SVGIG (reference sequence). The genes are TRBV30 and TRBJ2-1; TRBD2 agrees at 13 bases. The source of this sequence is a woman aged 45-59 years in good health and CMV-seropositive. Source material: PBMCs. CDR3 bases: TGTGCCTGGAGTGTCTCACGGACTAGCGGGAGCTCCTACAATGAGCAGTTCTTC. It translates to CAWSVSRTSGSSYNEQFF.